The sequence of this T cell receptor beta chain was determined in a study of technical replicates of blood from a handful of donors listed by TCRdb under 2017. The germline V gene encodes CDR1 LGHNA and CDR2 YNFKEQ. V loses 4 bases, J loses 0 bases, and the germline ends lie 15 bases apart. From the cysteine up to the phenylalanine, the CDR3 has a length of 16 residues. Kept here is only the CDR3 DNA, which spans 48 bases and is read in frame from base 1. Receptor amplification or capture employed the immunoSEQ multiplex PCR assay. The table was pulled from immuneACCESS by TCRdb, which kept in-frame rearrangements only. Such tables lose some clones; where checked, under half of the loss comes from unresolved V genes, and the rest has no known cause. Within this sample are almost 85,000 clones, with roughly 97% of them counted one time only. The top ten clones comprise over 0.15% of the sample. With respect to this clone: Its antigen specificity is not known. Base qualities are not recorded, but no much larger clone differs from it by a single base.

This TCR was sampled from a human donor in good health. The chain is encoded by TRBV4-2 joined to TRBJ1-1; TRBD1 is a possible D gene, resting on 5 matching bases. The sequencing input was T cells isolated from PBMCs. The CDR3 protein is CASSPTAGLMNTEAFF. In nucleotide form, the sequence is TGTGCCAGCAGCCCGACTGCAGGGCTCATGAACACTGAAGCTTTCTTT.